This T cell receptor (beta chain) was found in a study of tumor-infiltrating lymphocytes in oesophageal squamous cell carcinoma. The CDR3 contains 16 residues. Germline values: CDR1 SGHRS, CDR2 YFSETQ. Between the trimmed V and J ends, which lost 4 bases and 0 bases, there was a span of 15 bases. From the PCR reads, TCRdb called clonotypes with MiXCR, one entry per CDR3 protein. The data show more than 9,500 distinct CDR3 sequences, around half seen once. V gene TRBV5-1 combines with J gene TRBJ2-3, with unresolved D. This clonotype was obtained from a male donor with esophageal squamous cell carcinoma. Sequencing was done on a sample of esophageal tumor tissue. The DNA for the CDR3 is TGCGCCAGCAGCCGGTCCCCCGCGATCAGCACAGATACGCAGTATTTT. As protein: CASSRSPAISTDTQYF. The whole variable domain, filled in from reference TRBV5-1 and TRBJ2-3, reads KAGVTQTPRYLIKTRGQQVTLSCSPISGHRSVSWYQQTPGQGLQFLFEYFSETQRNKGNFPGRFSGRQFSNSRSEMNVSTLELGDSALYLCASSRSPAISTDTQYFGPGTRLTVL.